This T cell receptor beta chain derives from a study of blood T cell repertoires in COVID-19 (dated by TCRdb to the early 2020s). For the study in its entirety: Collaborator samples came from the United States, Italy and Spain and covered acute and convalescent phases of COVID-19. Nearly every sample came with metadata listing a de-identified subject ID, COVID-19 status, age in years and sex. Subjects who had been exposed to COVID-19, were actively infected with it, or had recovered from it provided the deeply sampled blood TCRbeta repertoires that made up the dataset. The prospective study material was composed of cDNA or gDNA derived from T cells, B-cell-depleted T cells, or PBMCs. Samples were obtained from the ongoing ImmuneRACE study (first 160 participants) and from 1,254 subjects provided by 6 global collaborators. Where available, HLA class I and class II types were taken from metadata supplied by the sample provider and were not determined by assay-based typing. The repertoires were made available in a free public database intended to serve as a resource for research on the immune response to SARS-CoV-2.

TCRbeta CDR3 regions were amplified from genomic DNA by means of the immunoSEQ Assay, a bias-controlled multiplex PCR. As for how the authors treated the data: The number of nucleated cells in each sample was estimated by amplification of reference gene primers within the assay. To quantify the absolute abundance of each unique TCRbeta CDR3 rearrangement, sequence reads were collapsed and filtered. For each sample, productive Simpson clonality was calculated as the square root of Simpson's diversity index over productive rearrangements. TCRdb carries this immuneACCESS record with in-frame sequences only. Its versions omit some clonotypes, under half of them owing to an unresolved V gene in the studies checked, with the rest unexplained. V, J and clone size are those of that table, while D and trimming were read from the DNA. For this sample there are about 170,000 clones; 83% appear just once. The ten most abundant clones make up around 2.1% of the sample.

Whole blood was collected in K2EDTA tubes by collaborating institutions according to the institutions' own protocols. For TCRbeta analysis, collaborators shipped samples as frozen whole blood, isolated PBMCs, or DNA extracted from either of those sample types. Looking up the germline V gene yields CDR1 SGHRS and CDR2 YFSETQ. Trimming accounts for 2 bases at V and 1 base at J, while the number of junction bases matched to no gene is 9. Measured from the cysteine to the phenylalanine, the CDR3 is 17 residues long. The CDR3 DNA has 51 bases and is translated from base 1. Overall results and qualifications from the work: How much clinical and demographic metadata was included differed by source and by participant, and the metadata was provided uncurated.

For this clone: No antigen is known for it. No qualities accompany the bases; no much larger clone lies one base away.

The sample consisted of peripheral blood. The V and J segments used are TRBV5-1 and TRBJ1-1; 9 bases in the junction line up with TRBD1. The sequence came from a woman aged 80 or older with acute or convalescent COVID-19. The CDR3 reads CASSFWPGTGTNTEAFF. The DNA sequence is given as TGCGCCAGCAGCTTCTGGCCCGGGACAGGGACGAACACTGAAGCTTTCTTT.